This TCR beta chain was recovered during a study of blood T cell repertoires in COVID-19. V was clipped by 1 base and J by 12 bases; unmatched bases: 8. The CDR3 has 15 amino acids. Germline CDR1 MGHRA, CDR2 YSYEKL. Here immunoSEQ multiplex PCR was the method, and the copy in TCRdb shows in-frame clones only, minus some. Found here are roughly 360,000 clones, more than 75% of them singletons; the top ten hold over 0.9%. The clonotype was recovered from a woman aged 30 to 39 with acute COVID-19. The chain recombines TRBV4-1 with TRBJ2-3; the match to TRBD2 covers 12 bases. The specimen was PBMCs or T cells enriched from blood (not recorded which). The CDR3 protein is CASSQVWTSGARQYF. The CDR3, as DNA: TGCGCCAGCAGCCAAGTTTGGACTAGCGGGGCCCGACAGTATTTT.